This T cell receptor beta chain originates from a study of cytomegalovirus exposure and HLA in healthy donors. Study-level background: Approximately 77 million unique TCRs from HLA-typed donors were held in an early release of data.

Study results and limitations: A later examination showed that TCR association rates differed by HLA locus, with DRB1 most and HLA-C fewest.

About this clone: The antigen remains unidentified.

PCR was performed using 60 Vbeta and 13 Jbeta primers. The data were produced by immunoSEQ multiplex PCR, yet TCRdb's version contains in-frame clones alone and is incomplete. The sample has 150,000 to 200,000 clones, about 81% seen once; the top ten hold just over 2%. From germline, CDR1 is SEHNR and CDR2 FQNEAQ (reference sequence). V lost 3 bases to trimming and J lost 3 bases; unmatched junction nucleotides: 3. The CDR3 contains 14 residues. This clonotype was obtained from a woman under 30 in good health and CMV-seropositive. This sequence joins TRBV7-9 and TRBJ1-1; the match to TRBD1 covers 8 bases. Sequencing input: PBMCs. This CDR3 is CASSFGQGDTEAFF. The CDR3 nucleotides read TGTGCCAGCAGCTTCGGACAGGGAGACACTGAAGCTTTCTTT. The variable domain in full, completed from reference TRBV7-9 and TRBJ1-1, reads DTGVSQNPRHKITKRGQNVTFRCDPISEHNRLYWYRQTLGQGPEFLTYFQNEAQLEKSRLLSDRFSAERPKGSFSTLEIQRTEQGDSAMYLCASSFGQGDTEAFFGQGTRLTVV.